The 23 T cell receptor beta chains reported below all come from one sample, sequenced in a study of shared clonotypes between healthy human individuals. Profiled with immunoSEQ multiplex PCR; TCRdb holds only in-frame clones, not every one. The profile shows about 2.4 million clones, around nine tenths of them singletons. Specimen: naive CD4+ T cells sorted from blood. The subset is: CD45RA+ positively selected. Receptors originate from a man in his late teens or twenties in good health.

On this clone: One junction end does not reproduce the germline sequence, and a read error may be involved. CDR3 residues: CASSLVGGRVYAQYF. The CDR3 DNA is TGTGCCAGCAGCTTAGTAGGCGGGAGGGTTTACGCGCAGTACTTC. This rearrangement joins TRBV7-8 to TRBJ2-7; 9 positions agree with TRBD2. This CDR3 spans 15 amino acids. Germline lookup yields CDR1 SGHVS and CDR2 FQNEAQ.

This clone was picked up one time. The rearrangement links TRBV7-9 to TRBJ2-5, with D perhaps being TRBD1 or TRBD2 (5 bases each). Trimming pared 0 bases from V and 5 bases from J, leaving 13 bases between. Germline-derived CDR1 and CDR2 are SEHNR and FQNEAQ (reference sequence). The CDR3 has 15 residues. The CDR3 DNA reads TGTGCCAGCAGCTTAGCGATCGCCGAGGGGGAGACCCAGTACTTC. Protein product: CASSLAIAEGETQYF.

This sequence joins TRBV18 and TRBJ1-5, with 9 bases that match TRBD1. Germline trimming cut 3 bases from V and 3 bases from J; bases unmatched to any gene: 6. The CDR3 has 16 residues. Germline assignment: CDR1 KGHSH and CDR2 LQKENI. The CDR3 DNA reads as TGTGCCAGCTCACCGGCCGGGACAGGGTACAATCAGCCCCAGCATTTT. This gives the protein CASSPAGTGYNQPQHF.

This clone showed up just once. J is TRBJ1-5 and V is TRBV5-1; D is possibly TRBD1 (5 bases). The ends were cut back, 3 bases at V and 4 bases at J, with 8 bases in the middle. The CDR3 covers 13 residues. The germline V gene encodes CDR1 SGHRS and CDR2 YFSETQ. The CDR3 reads CASSSGGNQPQHF. The CDR3 nucleotides read TGCGCCAGCAGCTCTGGGGGGAATCAGCCCCAGCATTTT.

CDR3 in DNA: TGTGCCAGCAGCGTAGAGAACCCTCGGGGCGGGGAGCAGTTCTTC. It codes for CASSVENPRGGEQFF. This chain connects TRBV9 to TRBJ2-1; the D call may be TRBD1 or TRBD2 (5 bases each). CDR3 length: 15 amino acids. Trimming took 0 bases from V and 10 from J, leaving 17 bases between them. In germline, CDR1 is SGDLS, CDR2 YYNGEE.

The chain carries TRBV5-1 and TRBJ2-3; D is undetermined. V was cut by 0 bases and J by 0 bases, with 17 bases left in between. Per the germline V gene, CDR1 is SGHRS and CDR2 is YFSETQ. This CDR3 comprises 18 residues. The CDR3 reads CASSLGSGRFFSTDTQYF. In DNA form, the CDR3 reads TGCGCCAGCAGCTTGGGCTCCGGTCGGTTCTTTAGCACAGATACGCAGTATTTT.

The chain links TRBV7-9 to TRBJ2-1, with D maybe TRBD2 (6 bases). From germline, CDR1 is SEHNR and CDR2 FQNEAQ (reference sequence). The CDR3 runs 16 residues. V shed 5 bases and J shed 3 bases, with 17 bases lying between them. CDR3 bases: TGTGCCAGCAGCCCGGGACTCTCAATCCTCTACAATGAGCAGTTCTTC. This codes for CASSPGLSILYNEQFF.

The chain couples TRBV7-8 to TRBJ2-3; no reliable D call. V gave up 2 bases and J gave up 2 bases, with 17 bases separating them. The CDR3 extends over 17 amino acids. Germline V CDR1 and CDR2: SGHVS, FQNEAQ. In DNA form, the CDR3 reads TGTGCCAGCAGCTTAAGAATGGAAACCCGGACCACAGATACGCAGTATTTT. It codes for CASSLRMETRTTDTQYF.

The J gene is TRBJ1-1, the V gene TRBV19; the D gene is possibly TRBD1 (5 bases). The germline gives CDR1 LNHDA, CDR2 SQIVND (reference sequence). The ends were cut back, 5 bases at V and 1 base at J, with 14 bases in the middle. The CDR3 length is 15 residues. For the CDR3, the DNA is TGTGCCAGTAGTTTCGCCGGGACGGGGAACACTGAAGCTTTCTTT. It specifies CASSFAGTGNTEAFF.

The chain combines TRBV11-2 with TRBJ2-7; TRBD2 matches at 11 bases. From germline, CDR1 is SGHAT and CDR2 FQNNGV. After removal of 4 bases from V and 2 bases from J, the junction contained 4 bases not matched to a gene. The CDR3 is 15 amino acids. The DNA for the CDR3 is TGTGCCAGCAGCTCTTCACTAGCGGGAGCCTACGAGCAGTACTTC. Protein product: CASSSSLAGAYEQYF.

V usage is TRBV7-2 and J usage is TRBJ1-5, with D possibly matching TRBD1 (5 bases). Germline CDR1 is SGHTA and CDR2 is FQGNSA. The germline V and J ends were trimmed by 8 bases and 5 bases, with 16 bases remaining between them. The CDR3 runs 14 residues. CDR3 sequence: CASVLGGSDQPQHF. In nucleotides, the CDR3 is TGTGCCAGCGTCCTTGGGGGTTCAGATCAGCCCCAGCATTTT.

This clone came up once. The chain joins TRBV4-1 to TRBJ2-3, with 9 bases aligning to TRBD2. V dropped 4 bases and J dropped 1; count of bases not matched to a gene: 0. The germline V gene encodes CDR1 MGHRA and CDR2 YSYEKL. The CDR3 is 14 residues long. DNA of the CDR3: TGCGCCAGCAGCCGGACTAGCGGCACAGATACGCAGTATTTT. Protein product: CASSRTSGTDTQYF.

The chain has TRBV9 and TRBJ2-1; 11 nucleotides align to TRBD2. This CDR3 is 15 amino acids long. From germline, CDR1 is SGDLS and CDR2 YYNGEE. The V and J ends lost 7 bases and 8 bases, in that order; junction bases with no gene match: 11. For the CDR3, the DNA is TGTGCCAGCTCATACGGGACTAGCGGCCCAGATGAGCAGTTCTTC. Protein: CASSYGTSGPDEQFF.

The chain carries TRBV7-9 and TRBJ1-5; D gene ambiguous. The CDR3 covers 18 residues. Germline V CDR1 and CDR2: SEHNR, FQNEAQ (reference sequence). The V end was cut by 1 base, the J end by 1 base, with 17 bases between. The CDR3 here is CASSLVFGRTQSNQPQHF. Here the CDR3 DNA reads TGTGCCAGCAGCTTAGTTTTCGGGCGTACTCAGAGCAATCAGCCCCAGCATTTT.

The V and J genes are TRBV9 and TRBJ2-1, with 7 bases that match TRBD2. Germline trimming cut 6 bases from V and 5 bases from J; bases unmatched to any gene: 5. The germline V gene encodes CDR1 SGDLS and CDR2 YYNGEE. The CDR3 runs to 13 residues. The CDR3 here is CASNVGGDNEQFF. The CDR3 DNA reads as TGTGCCAGCAACGTGGGAGGGGACAATGAGCAGTTCTTC.

This clone has just a few counts. The same CDR3 is also encoded by other DNA sequences in this sample. This chain links TRBV29-1 with TRBJ1-1; D is ambiguous. CDR1 SQVTM and CDR2 ANQGSEA come from the germline V gene. V lost 4 bases and J 0 bases, leaving 9 bases between the germline ends. The CDR3 covers 13 residues. In DNA form, the CDR3 reads TGCAGCGTTGCCGGGAGGATGAACACTGAAGCTTTCTTT. This codes for CSVAGRMNTEAFF.

The CDR3 protein is CASSFVDTGELFF. The CDR3 DNA sequence: TGTGCCAGCAGCTTTGTGGACACCGGGGAGCTGTTTTTT. The genes are TRBV11-2 and TRBJ2-2; D remains unclear. The V end was cut by 3 bases, the J end by 3 bases, with 5 bases between. The CDR3 is made up of 13 amino acids. Per the germline V gene, CDR1 is SGHAT and CDR2 is FQNNGV. The variable domain in full, with the rest retrieved from reference TRBV11-2 and TRBJ2-2, is EAGVAQSPRYKIIEKRQSVAFWCNPISGHATLYWYQQILGQGPKLLIQFQNNGVVDDSQLPKDRFSAERLKGVDSTLKIQPAKLEDSAVYLCASSFVDTGELFFGEGSRLTVL.

This chain connects TRBV10-1 to TRBJ2-3; D not resolved. The CDR3 sequence is 13 residues long. Looked up from germline, CDR1 is WNHNN and CDR2 is SYGVQD (reference sequence). Trimming stripped 7 bases from V and 1 base from J, with 9 bases between. The CDR3 DNA follows: TGCGCCAGCAAACCTGGCGGCACAGATACGCAGTATTTT. It is translated as CASKPGGTDTQYF.

The chain couples TRBV9 to TRBJ2-3; 7 bases align to TRBD2. The CDR3 runs 17 residues. V shed 4 bases, J shed 1 base, and the junction held 12 bases outside the gene matches. Germline assignment: CDR1 SGDLS and CDR2 YYNGEE. CDR3 nucleotides: TGTGCCAGCAGCCCAGAGATCGCGGGAGCCGGCACAGATACGCAGTATTTT. It codes for CASSPEIAGAGTDTQYF.

In its sample, this clone was seen once. The chain joins TRBV27 to TRBJ1-2; possibly TRBD1 for D (6 bases). Germline lookup yields CDR1 MNHEY and CDR2 SMNVEV (reference sequence). Trimming took 2 bases from V and 7 from J, leaving 17 bases between them. This CDR3 region has 15 residues. The CDR3: CASSLVGGQGLGYTF. CDR3 nucleotides: TGTGCCAGCAGTTTAGTTGGGGGGCAGGGACTTGGCTACACCTTC.

J is TRBJ1-5 and V is TRBV29-1, with TRBD1 as a possible D gene (6 bases). The V and J ends lost 6 bases and 4 bases respectively, with 22 bases between them. This CDR3 region has 16 residues. Germline loops: CDR1 SQVTM, CDR2 ANQGSEA. The CDR3 protein is CSVWNQGWGRNQPQHF. In DNA, the CDR3 is TGCAGCGTCTGGAATCAGGGTTGGGGGCGAAATCAGCCCCAGCATTTT.

This clone was detected a few times. This chain uses TRBV28 with TRBJ1-1, with D hard to call. Trimming pared 8 bases from V and 4 bases from J, leaving 8 bases between. The CDR3 loop spans 11 amino acids. The germline gives CDR1 MDHEN, CDR2 SYDVKM. The CDR3 protein is CASLRITEAFF. The CDR3 DNA follows: TGTGCCAGCCTGAGGATCACTGAAGCTTTCTTT. The full variable domain, its missing parts supplied by reference TRBV28 and TRBJ1-1, is DVKVTQSSRYLVKRTGEKVFLECVQDMDHENMFWYRQDPGLGLRLIYFSYDVKMKEKGDIPEGYSVSREKKERFSLILESASTNQTSMYLCASLRITEAFFGQGTRLTVV.

V usage is TRBV18 and J usage is TRBJ2-1, with D tentatively TRBD2 (5 bases). CDR1 is KGHSH, CDR2 LQKENI, per germline. The CDR3 covers 14 residues. Trimming shortened V by 4 bases and J by 3 bases, and 10 bases separated the two germline ends. CDR3 region: CASSRAGVYNEQFF. In DNA form, the CDR3 reads TGTGCCAGCTCACGTGCCGGGGTCTACAATGAGCAGTTCTTC. Filled out from reference TRBV18 and TRBJ2-1, the complete variable domain reads NAGVMQNPRHLVRRRGQEARLRCSPMKGHSHVYWYRQLPEEGLKFMVYLQKENIIDESGMPKERFSAEFPKEGPSILRIQQVVRGDSAAYFCASSRAGVYNEQFFGPGTRLTVL.